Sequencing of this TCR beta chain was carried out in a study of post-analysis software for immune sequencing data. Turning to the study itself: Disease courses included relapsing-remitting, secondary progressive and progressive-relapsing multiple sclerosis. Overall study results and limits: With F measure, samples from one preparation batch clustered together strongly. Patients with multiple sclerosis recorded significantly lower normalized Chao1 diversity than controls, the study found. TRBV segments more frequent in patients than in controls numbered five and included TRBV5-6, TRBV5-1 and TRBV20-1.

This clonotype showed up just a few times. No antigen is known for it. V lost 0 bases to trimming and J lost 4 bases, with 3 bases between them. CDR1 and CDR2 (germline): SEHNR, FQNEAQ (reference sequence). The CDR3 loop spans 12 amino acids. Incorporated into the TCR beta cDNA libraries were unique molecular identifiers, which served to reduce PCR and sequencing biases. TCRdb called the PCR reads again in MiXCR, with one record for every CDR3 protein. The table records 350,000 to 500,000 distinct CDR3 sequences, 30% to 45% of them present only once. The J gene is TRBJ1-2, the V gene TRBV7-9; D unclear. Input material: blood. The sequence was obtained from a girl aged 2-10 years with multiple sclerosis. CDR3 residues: CASSLALYGYTF. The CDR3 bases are TGTGCCAGCAGCTTAGCCCTCTATGGCTACACCTTC.